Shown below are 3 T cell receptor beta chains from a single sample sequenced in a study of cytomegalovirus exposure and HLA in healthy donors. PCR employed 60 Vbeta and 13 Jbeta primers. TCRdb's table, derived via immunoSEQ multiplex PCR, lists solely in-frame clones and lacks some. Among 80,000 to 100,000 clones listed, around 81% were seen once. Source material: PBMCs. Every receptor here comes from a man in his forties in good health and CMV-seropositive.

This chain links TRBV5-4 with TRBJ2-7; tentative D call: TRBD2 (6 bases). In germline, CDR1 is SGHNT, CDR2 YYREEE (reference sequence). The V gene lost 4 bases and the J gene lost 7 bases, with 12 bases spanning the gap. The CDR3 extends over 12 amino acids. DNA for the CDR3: TGTGCCAGCAGCGGGGACTCCTGGGAGCAGTACTTC. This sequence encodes CASSGDSWEQYF.

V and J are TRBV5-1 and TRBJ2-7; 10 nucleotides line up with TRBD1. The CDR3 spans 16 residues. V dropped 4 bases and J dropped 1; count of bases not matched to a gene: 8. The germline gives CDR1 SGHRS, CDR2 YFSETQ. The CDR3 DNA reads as TGCGCCAGCAGCGGGACGCCGGGACAGGGGTCCTACGAGCAGTACTTC. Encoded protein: CASSGTPGQGSYEQYF.

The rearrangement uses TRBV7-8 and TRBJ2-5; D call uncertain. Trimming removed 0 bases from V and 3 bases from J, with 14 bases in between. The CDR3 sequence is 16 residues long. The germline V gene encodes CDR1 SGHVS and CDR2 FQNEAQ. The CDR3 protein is CASSLARLRAEETQYF. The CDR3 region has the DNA TGTGCCAGCAGCTTAGCGAGGTTGAGAGCCGAAGAGACCCAGTACTTC.